Below, 8 T cell receptor beta chains from the same sample are listed, as sequenced in a study of cytomegalovirus exposure and HLA in healthy donors. Using immunoSEQ multiplex PCR, the repertoire was profiled, and TCRdb retains in-frame clones only, with some absent. This sample has roughly 330,000 clones, with roughly 90% found just once. Sequenced sample: PBMCs. The receptors stem from a woman under 40 in good health and CMV-seropositive.

The J gene is TRBJ1-4, the V gene TRBV5-1; D remains unclear. Trimming stripped 5 bases from V and 4 bases from J, with 6 bases between. From germline, CDR1 is SGHRS and CDR2 YFSETQ. The CDR3 is 12 residues long. CDR3 sequence: CASSRNNEKLFF. The CDR3 DNA is TGCGCCAGCAGTCGGAATAATGAAAAACTGTTTTTT.

This chain's CDR3 is CASRVGVKGYTF. CDR3 DNA sequence: TGTGCCAGCAGGGTGGGGGTGAAGGGCTACACCTTC. The V and J genes are TRBV6-1 and TRBJ1-2, with a possible D match to TRBD1 (5 bases). The length of the CDR3 is 12 residues. Trimming removed 6 bases at V and 8 bases at J, with 13 bases between. Germline CDR1 MNHNS, CDR2 SASEGT.

This rearrangement joins TRBV28 to TRBJ2-7; 7 bases are a match to TRBD2. This CDR3 region has 15 residues. Germline lookup yields CDR1 MDHEN and CDR2 SYDVKM. V shed 7 bases and J 0 bases; nucleotides not matched to a gene: 9. CDR3 residues: CASTNRGTTSYEQYF. CDR3 DNA sequence: TGTGCCAGCACCAACCGCGGGACTACCTCCTACGAGCAGTACTTC.

This clone was counted only a few times. V is TRBV9 and J is TRBJ1-6, with D tentatively TRBD1 (6 bases). The V gene's germline CDR1 is SGDLS and CDR2 YYNGEE. This CDR3 has 15 residues. Trimming cost V 3 bases and J 7 bases, with 14 bases left between them. DNA for the CDR3: TGTGCCAGCAGCGGGAGGGAGGGGGTCAATTCACCCCTCCACTTT. Protein: CASSGREGVNSPLHF.

This chain joins TRBV18 and TRBJ2-7; D is uncertain. V was trimmed by 0 bases and J by 4 bases, leaving 13 bases between them. This CDR3 region has 15 residues. Germline V gene lookup returns CDR1 KGHSH and CDR2 LQKENI. The CDR3 bases are TGTGCCAGCTCACCACCTTGGCAGAATCTTTACGAGCAGTACTTC. Encoded protein: CASSPPWQNLYEQYF.

This clone appeared once. CDR3 in DNA: TGTGCCAGCAGCTTAACGCTAGCGGGGGGCACTGAAGCTTTCTTT. Protein sequence: CASSLTLAGGTEAFF. The gene calls are TRBV7-3 and TRBJ1-1, with a weak D call TRBD1 (5 bases). The CDR3 is 15 amino acids. V was clipped by 0 bases and J by 4 bases, with 12 bases between them. Per the germline V gene, CDR1 is SGHTA and CDR2 is FQGTGA.

The gene calls are TRBV14 and TRBJ1-2, with D hard to call. V was shortened by 5 bases and J by 4 bases, with 14 bases between the two germline ends. CDR1 and CDR2 (germline): SGHDN, FVKESK. There are 14 residues in the CDR3. The CDR3 region is CASSINGRPYGYTF. The DNA of the CDR3 is TGTGCCAGCAGCATAAATGGGAGGCCCTATGGCTACACCTTC.

This chain connects TRBV15 to TRBJ2-3, with 7 bases identical to TRBD2. The V gene's germline CDR1 is LNHNV and CDR2 YYDKDF (reference sequence). The V gene end was trimmed by 1 base and the J gene end by 2 bases; junction bases not matched to a gene: 6. The CDR3 totals 16 residues. This CDR3 reads CATSRARGSNTDTQYF. CDR3 DNA: TGTGCCACCAGCAGAGCGCGGGGGTCAAACACAGATACGCAGTATTTT.